Following are 21 T cell receptor beta chains from one sample sequenced in a study of T cell responses to AZD1222 COVID-19 vaccine. Data came from immunoSEQ multiplex PCR; TCRdb stores just in-frame clones and leaves some out. The sample has more than 150,000 clones, 94% seen once. The sequencing used peripheral blood, collected on day 0 of AZD1222 vaccination. These TCRs come from an adult in good health.

CDR3 in DNA: TGTGCCATCAGTGATGACAGGGCTCAAGGCTACACCTTC. Protein product: CAISDDRAQGYTF. V gene TRBV10-3 combines with J gene TRBJ1-2, with TRBD1 matching 7 bases. Germline V gene sequence: CDR1 ENHRY, CDR2 SYGVKD. The CDR3 totals 13 residues. Germline trimming cut 3 bases from V and 8 bases from J; bases unmatched to any gene: 6.

The genes are TRBV5-1 and TRBJ2-2; 9 bases align to TRBD2. The CDR3 extends over 17 amino acids. The trim removed 4 bases at V and 0 bases at J, leaving 7 bases unmatched. Per the germline V gene, CDR1 is SGHRS and CDR2 is YFSETQ. The CDR3 is CASSRGASGTNTGELFF. CDR3 DNA sequence: TGCGCCAGCAGCCGGGGGGCTAGCGGGACGAACACCGGGGAGCTGTTTTTT.

The CDR3 DNA is TGTGCCAGTAAACAGGGGGCTACCATTTCCCTCGAAGCTTTCTTT. It yields the protein CASKQGATISLEAFF. This chain joins TRBV19 and TRBJ1-1; TRBD1 matches 9 bases. Germline trimming cut 7 bases from V and 8 bases from J; bases unmatched to any gene: 14. Germline CDR1 is LNHDA and CDR2 is SQIVND (reference sequence). The CDR3 contains 15 residues.

The count of this clone is one. The chain couples TRBV9 to TRBJ1-2, with TRBD1 identical over 11 bases. The V segment lost 7 bases and the J segment 4 bases; nucleotides outside the gene matches: 3. This CDR3 has 13 residues. Germline CDR1 SGDLS, CDR2 YYNGEE. The CDR3 here is CASRDRGVYGYTF. CDR3 DNA sequence: TGTGCCAGCCGGGACAGGGGGGTCTATGGCTACACCTTC.

The V and J genes are TRBV29-1 and TRBJ1-1, with TRBD1 matching 10 bases. The length of the CDR3 is 16 residues. Germline trimming cut 7 bases from V and 0 bases from J; bases unmatched to any gene: 11. In germline, CDR1 is SQVTM, CDR2 ANQGSEA. Here the CDR3 reads CSAPSGTGDMNTEAFF. The CDR3 bases are TGCAGCGCGCCATCCGGGACAGGGGACATGAACACTGAAGCTTTCTTT.

The chain links TRBV29-1 to TRBJ2-7; 7 nucleotides align to TRBD1. CDR3 length: 12 amino acids. Per germline, CDR1 SQVTM and CDR2 ANQGSEA. V was pared by 7 bases and J by 2 bases, with 5 bases of the junction left unmatched. CDR3 protein: CSARQGAYEQYF. CDR3 bases: TGCAGCGCCCGTCAGGGGGCCTACGAGCAGTACTTC.

Concerning this clone itself: Other DNA sequences in the same sample also yield this CDR3. The J gene is TRBJ2-2, the V gene TRBV19; D remains unclear. Trimming took off 4 bases at V and 1 base at J, with 1 base between the two ends. The CDR3 sequence is 12 residues long. Germline CDR1 and CDR2: LNHDA and SQIVND (reference sequence). CDR3 sequence: CASSKNTGELFF. The CDR3 coding sequence is TGTGCCAGTAGTAAGAACACCGGGGAGCTGTTTTTT.

This chain joins TRBV28 and TRBJ2-7; 8 nucleotides line up with TRBD1. CDR1 is MDHEN and CDR2 is SYDVKM in the germline V gene. CDR3 size: 13 residues. J gave up 9 bases and V 6 bases, and 10 bases lay outside the gene matches. CDR3 DNA: TGTGCCAGCAGCCGACCAACAGGGGGAGGGCAGTACTTC. It yields the protein CASSRPTGGGQYF.

The rearrangement links TRBV7-2 to TRBJ2-7; 8 bases line up with TRBD1. In germline, CDR1 is SGHTA, CDR2 FQGNSA. V lost 3 bases and J lost 6; bases outside the gene matches: 4. The CDR3 consists of 13 residues. CDR3 protein: CASSLTGVGEQYF. Here the CDR3 DNA reads TGTGCCAGCAGCTTGACAGGGGTGGGCGAGCAGTACTTC.

The rearrangement links TRBV6-5 to TRBJ2-7; the D is unclear. The germline V and J ends were trimmed by 7 bases and 12 bases, with 16 bases remaining between them. In germline, CDR1 is MNHEY, CDR2 SVGAGI. The CDR3 is made up of 11 amino acids. The CDR3 DNA follows: TGTGCCAGCACCCACGGCGCAGATGTGTACTTC. It encodes CASTHGADVYF.

The V gene is TRBV6-5, the J gene TRBJ1-4; weak D call: TRBD1 (5 bases). CDR1 and CDR2 from the germline V gene are MNHEY and SVGAGI. This CDR3 spans 15 amino acids. Trimming removed 6 bases from V and 4 bases from J, with 15 bases in between. The CDR3: CASSIRVGGNEKLFF. Here the CDR3 DNA reads TGTGCCAGCAGCATACGGGTCGGGGGTAATGAAAAACTGTTTTTT.

The chain is built from TRBV27 and TRBJ2-7; TRBD1 matches at 8 bases. Germline V gene lookup returns CDR1 MNHEY and CDR2 SMNVEV (reference sequence). CDR3 size: 14 residues. The V and J ends lost 5 bases and 2 bases, in that order; junction bases with no gene match: 5. CDR3 sequence: CASSDGTGTYEQYF. In nucleotides, the CDR3 is TGTGCCAGCAGTGATGGGACAGGAACCTACGAGCAGTACTTC.

This chain joins TRBV6-5 and TRBJ2-7, with 7 bases fitting TRBD1. Unmatched junction bases numbered 8, after V lost 2 bases and J lost 1 base. CDR1 and CDR2 from the germline V gene are MNHEY and SVGAGI. The length of the CDR3 is 16 residues. The CDR3 here is CASSYAGNRGSYEQYF. CDR3 nucleotides: TGTGCCAGCAGTTACGCCGGAAACAGGGGATCCTACGAGCAGTACTTC.

This chain uses TRBV19 with TRBJ1-2; the match to TRBD1 covers 7 bases. Trimming took 2 bases from V and 7 from J; bases not matched to a gene: 7. The CDR3 runs to 14 residues. Germline V CDR1 and CDR2: LNHDA, SQIVND (reference sequence). This CDR3 reads CASSIIDREGGYTF. The CDR3 DNA reads TGTGCCAGTAGTATAATTGACAGGGAGGGTGGCTACACCTTC.

The genes are TRBV10-3 and TRBJ1-2, with unresolved D. The CDR3 is 15 amino acids. Trimming took off 4 bases at V and 0 bases at J, with 12 bases between the two ends. In germline, CDR1 is ENHRY, CDR2 SYGVKD. For the CDR3, the DNA is TGTGCCATCAGTGGAAGGACCCAACCTAACTATGGCTACACCTTC. Its protein is CAISGRTQPNYGYTF.

On this clone itself: Other DNA sequences in this sample translate to the same CDR3. The chain carries TRBV5-1 and TRBJ2-7, with 11 bases aligning to TRBD2. CDR3 length: 15 amino acids. After removal of 0 bases from V and 3 bases from J, the junction contained 2 bases not matched to a gene. The V gene's germline CDR1 is SGHRS and CDR2 YFSETQ. CDR3 region: CASSLGTSGSYEQYF. As DNA, the CDR3 is TGCGCCAGCAGCTTGGGAACTAGCGGGAGCTACGAGCAGTACTTC.

V and J are TRBV27 and TRBJ2-5; TRBD1 or TRBD2 may be the D gene (6 bases each). The CDR3 covers 13 residues. V was shortened by 7 bases and J by 4 bases, with 13 bases between the two germline ends. Germline assignment: CDR1 MNHEY and CDR2 SMNVEV (reference sequence). The CDR3 DNA reads as TGTGCCAGCATCGGGGGCGCAGGAGAGACCCAGTACTTC. It encodes CASIGGAGETQYF.

V is TRBV4-1 and J is TRBJ2-7, with 9 positions matching TRBD2. The CDR3 is made up of 16 amino acids. Trimming cost V 2 bases and J 4 bases; bases outside gene matches: 9. CDR1 MGHRA and CDR2 YSYEKL come from the germline V gene. CDR3 in DNA: TGCGCCAGCAGCCAAAATAGCGGGAGTCATTTATACGAGCAGTACTTC. This sequence encodes CASSQNSGSHLYEQYF.

CDR3 sequence (DNA): TGTGCCAGCAGCCACCCTGGAGCCGCGCGGGGTAATTCACCCCTCCACTTT. It specifies CASSHPGAARGNSPLHF. The chain joins TRBV3-1 (or the pseudogene TRBV3-2) to TRBJ1-6; no firm D call. The V and J ends lost 3 bases and 6 bases respectively, with 18 bases between them. This CDR3 spans 17 amino acids. Germline V gives CDR1 LGHDT, CDR2 YNNKEL (reference sequence).

The J gene is TRBJ1-4, the V gene TRBV6-2 or TRBV6-3, with 8 bases fitting TRBD1. From germline, CDR1 is MNHEY and CDR2 SVGEGT. Losses at the gene ends were 5 bases for V and 5 bases for J; bases not matched to a gene: 7. The CDR3 has 15 residues. CDR3 sequence: CASSDWTGWNEKLFF. CDR3 coding DNA: TGTGCCAGCAGTGACTGGACAGGGTGGAATGAAAAACTGTTTTTT.

V and J are TRBV9 and TRBJ2-3, with 9 bases lining up with TRBD2. Per germline, CDR1 SGDLS and CDR2 YYNGEE. The length of the CDR3 is 15 residues. V lost 4 bases, J lost 6 bases, and 9 bases stayed unmatched. The CDR3 nucleotides read TGTGCCAGCAGCCTCGGGACTAGCAACCCTGATACGCAGTATTTT. Amino acid sequence: CASSLGTSNPDTQYF.